The T cell receptor beta chain described here comes from a study of blood T cell repertoires in COVID-19. For the study at large: Samples representing acute and convalescent COVID-19 were sourced from the United States, Italy and Spain. T cells, B-cell-depleted T cells, or PBMCs provided the cDNA or gDNA that served as material.

Followed over time, Seattle patients had been enrolled while infection was active. The trim removed 1 base at V and 7 bases at J, leaving 5 bases unmatched. The CDR3 loop spans 15 amino acids. Germline loops: CDR1 MNHEY, CDR2 SMNVEV (reference sequence). The authors' processing: Reference gene primer amplification gave nucleated cell count estimates. Produced via immunoSEQ multiplex PCR; TCRdb's table is partial and in-frame only. From that table come the V and J calls and clone size; the DNA was used to work out D and trimming. The table includes some 270,000 clones, around 87% detected once. This clonotype was sampled from an older woman with COVID-19, enrolled during active disease. The chain employs TRBV27 and TRBJ1-2; 11 bases are shared with TRBD1. The sample taken for sequencing was peripheral blood. This CDR3 reads CASSLLGQGAVGYTF. The CDR3 DNA reads as TGTGCCAGCAGTTTATTAGGACAGGGGGCGGTTGGCTACACCTTC.